The T cell receptor (beta chain) described here comes from a study of blood T cell repertoires in COVID-19. The assay was immunoSEQ multiplex PCR, and TCRdb's table has in-frame clones only and misses some. The sample has 190,000 or so clones, approximately 80% seen once. The CDR3 totals 18 residues. The germline V gene has CDR1 SGHVS and CDR2 FNYEAQ. After removal of 5 bases from V and 6 bases from J, the junction contained 15 bases not matched to a gene. This sequence joins TRBV7-6 and TRBJ2-7, with 14 positions matching TRBD2. The specimen sequenced was peripheral blood. The sequence was obtained from a man between 45 and 60 years old who had recovered from COVID-19. The CDR3 protein is CASSKGLAGVLKGSEQYF. CDR3 bases: TGTGCCAGCAGCAAGGGACTAGCGGGAGTTCTTAAGGGGTCCGAGCAGTACTTC.